The rows below give T cell receptor beta chains drawn from one sample of a study of blood T cell repertoires in COVID-19. Data came from immunoSEQ multiplex PCR; TCRdb stores just in-frame clones and leaves some out. The table lists fewer than 250,000 clones, 65% to 85% of them singletons, with about 7.7% in the top ten. The sequenced material came from PBMCs or T cells enriched from blood (not recorded which). These receptors all stem from a woman aged 40 to 55 with acute COVID-19. CDR3s include the opening cysteine and the closing phenylalanine or tryptophan. The order of the fields is CDR3 DNA, CDR3 protein, CDR3 length, J gene, V gene, D gene, clone size. A D gene is named only where the DNA matches it firmly. A row's size may be missing; if present it is once, few, many or a size class.

TGTGCCAGCAGCTCCCCAACAGGGGACCTTGCTGGCTACACCTTC	CASSSPTGDLAGYTF	15	TRBJ1-2	TRBV5-4	TRBD1	once
TGTGCCAGCAGTTCCACGTACAGGAACTCCTACGAGCAGTACTTC	CASSSTYRNSYEQYF	15	TRBJ2-7	TRBV6-5	NA	few
TGCGCCAGCAGCTTGGCCGGGACAGGGCACACTGAAGCTTTCTTT	CASSLAGTGHTEAFF	15	TRBJ1-1	TRBV5-1	TRBD1	once
TGTGCCAGCAGCTCGGACCGGGGGGGGGACACTGAAGCTTTCTTT	CASSSDRGGDTEAFF	15	TRBJ1-1	TRBV11-2	NA	once
TGCAGCGTTGTTGGGACTCCGAGCTCCTACAATGAGCAGTTCTTC	CSVVGTPSSYNEQFF	15	TRBJ2-1	TRBV29-1	NA	NA
TGTGCCAGCAGTTTCACAGGGATCTACGAGCAGTACTTC	CASSFTGIYEQYF	13	TRBJ2-7	TRBV28	NA	NA
TGTGCCTGGGCGGGTAACTATGGCTACACCTTC	CAWAGNYGYTF	11	TRBJ1-2	TRBV30	NA	NA
TGTGCCAGCAGCACGGGGTGGGGTACCGAGCAGTACTTC	CASSTGWGTEQYF	13	TRBJ2-7	TRBV9	NA	NA
TGTGCCAGTAGTATCAGGGGCCGGGAGACCCAGTACTTC	CASSIRGRETQYF	13	TRBJ2-5	TRBV19	NA	NA
TGTGCCTGGAGTGTACAGCCAGGAGGGAACACTGAAGCTTTCTTT	CAWSVQPGGNTEAFF	15	TRBJ1-1	TRBV30	NA	NA
TGTGCCAGCAGCTTAGACGGCAGGGCACTCACTGAAGCTTTCTTT	CASSLDGRALTEAFF	15	TRBJ1-1	TRBV7-9	NA	NA
TGCGCCAGCAGCTTAGGCACTAGCGGGTCTCAAGAAGGGACCCAGTACTTC	CASSLGTSGSQEGTQYF	17	TRBJ2-5	TRBV5-1	TRBD2	NA
TGTGCCAGCAGTGAGCCAGGCACAGATACGCAGTATTTT	CASSEPGTDTQYF	13	TRBJ2-3	TRBV2	NA	NA
TGTGCCAGCAGTGAAGCGACAAATTCACCCCTCCACTTT	CASSEATNSPLHF	13	TRBJ1-6	TRBV6-1	NA	NA
TGTGCCAGCAGCCAATTAAGCGGGGGAGGGGCCGGGGAGCTGTTTTTT	CASSQLSGGGAGELFF	16	TRBJ2-2	TRBV3-1/TRBV3-2	TRBD2	NA
TGTGCCTGGAGACAGCTGAACACTGAAGCTTTCTTT	CAWRQLNTEAFF	12	TRBJ1-1	TRBV30	NA	NA
TGTGCCAGCAGCTTGCCGGGTTCTAATGAAAAACTGTTTTTT	CASSLPGSNEKLFF	14	TRBJ1-4	TRBV5-4	NA	NA